This record concerns one T cell receptor beta chain sequence. The V segment lost 8 bases and the J segment 9 bases; nucleotides outside the gene matches: 8. The V gene's germline CDR1 is SNHLY and CDR2 FYNNEI. CDR3 length equals 12 residues. This sample stems from a study of blood T cell repertoires in COVID-19. Looking at the study overall: Spain, Italy and the United States supplied samples that represented acute and convalescent COVID-19.

Produced via immunoSEQ multiplex PCR; TCRdb's table is partial and in-frame only. The data show about 200,000 clones, roughly nine tenths seen once. The TCR originated in a young woman who had recovered from COVID-19. The sequencing input was PBMCs or T cells enriched from blood (not recorded which). The chain couples TRBV2 to TRBJ1-1; 8 bases line up with TRBD1. The DNA of the CDR3 is TGTGCCAGCGGCCCCAGGGGGCAGAAAGCTTTCTTT. Protein: CASGPRGQKAFF.